This entry describes one TCR beta chain. Its matching antigen is unknown. These data come from a study of cytotoxic CD8 clonotypes in ibrutinib-treated CLL. Study-level background: Among patients, around 25 responded partially and 2 completely; around 14 then stayed remitted and around twelve progressed after median around 70 months. Sequenced samples delivered averages of 255,043 productive templates and roughly 94,000 productive rearrangements.

Study results and caveats: At ibrutinib response, clonality increased, and at progression it declined back toward baseline.

This CDR3 has 15 amino acids. Germline V lookup: CDR1 SGHDT, CDR2 YYEEEE. Trimming pared 0 bases from V and 2 bases from J, leaving 10 bases between. Target depth was 1 in 200,000 to 1 in 1 million T cells, about 10x per clonotype. This table comes from immunoSEQ multiplex PCR, and its TCRdb copy is limited to in-frame clones, with some not included. The sample includes around 310,000 clones, around four fifths of them seen just once. This chain connects TRBV5-6 to TRBJ2-3; D is ambiguous. The source is a human donor with chronic lymphocytic leukemia. Sequencing used PBMCs, obtained before ibrutinib treatment. CDR3 residues: CASSLGFLNTDTQYF. The CDR3 region has the DNA TGTGCCAGCAGCTTGGGTTTCCTCAACACAGATACGCAGTATTTT.